The 27 T cell receptor beta chains presented below share a single source sample, sequenced in a study of blood T cell repertoires in COVID-19. Method: immunoSEQ multiplex PCR; TCRdb's copy keeps in-frame clones and lacks some. In the table there are 140,000 or so clones, around 90% of which are singletons. Sequences were obtained from peripheral blood. These receptors all stem from a woman between 50 and 59 years old with acute or convalescent COVID-19.

The chain links TRBV6-5 to TRBJ1-2; D is undetermined. V was shortened by 8 bases and J by 3 bases, with 7 bases between the two germline ends. This CDR3 has 11 amino acids. Per germline, CDR1 MNHEY and CDR2 SVGAGI. CDR3 coding DNA: TGTGCCAGCGGCGGGGACTATGGCTACACCTTC. Encoded protein: CASGGDYGYTF.

This clone appeared a single time. The V call is TRBV6-5, the J call TRBJ2-2; D remains ambiguous. V was shortened by 5 bases and J by 4 bases, with 2 bases between the two germline ends. The CDR3 sequence is 11 residues long. Germline values: CDR1 MNHEY, CDR2 SVGAGI. The CDR3 region is CASSLTGELFF. The CDR3 nucleotides read TGTGCCAGCAGTCTCACCGGGGAGCTGTTTTTT.

This chain uses TRBV18 with TRBJ2-3; the match to TRBD1 covers 7 bases. The V gene's germline CDR1 is KGHSH and CDR2 LQKENI. J gave up 2 bases and V 6 bases, and 8 bases lay outside the gene matches. CDR3 length equals 15 residues. The CDR3 DNA reads as TGTGCCAGCTCCGACAGGGTGGCCAACACAGATACGCAGTATTTT. Translation gives CASSDRVANTDTQYF.

The gene calls are TRBV29-1 and TRBJ1-1, with D possibly being TRBD1 (5 bases). The germline CDR1 and CDR2 sequences are SQVTM and ANQGSEA. The V end was cut by 5 bases, the J end by 6 bases, with 13 bases between. The CDR3 covers 12 residues. CDR3 nucleotide sequence: TGCAGCGTTTCTTTCCAGGGCGCTGAAGCTTTCTTT. This translates into CSVSFQGAEAFF.

The V gene is TRBV12-3 or TRBV12-4, the J gene TRBJ2-2; D perhaps matches TRBD2 (5 bases). The V gene lost 8 bases and the J gene lost 7 bases, with 14 bases spanning the gap. This CDR3 has 13 amino acids. CDR3 in amino acids: CASLATPGGELFF. For the CDR3, the DNA is TGTGCCAGCTTAGCGACCCCGGGCGGGGAGCTGTTTTTT.

V usage is TRBV4-2 and J usage is TRBJ2-1; 11 bases are a match to TRBD2. Germline V gene sequence: CDR1 LGHNA, CDR2 YNFKEQ. The CDR3 sequence is 15 residues long. Germline trimming cut 2 bases from V and 9 bases from J; bases unmatched to any gene: 6. The CDR3 nucleotides are TGTGCCAGCAGCCAATTAGCGGGGGGGCTTAGTGAGCAGTTCTTC. This codes for CASSQLAGGLSEQFF.

The chain uses TRBV5-1 and TRBJ2-5, with 7 bases fitting TRBD1. Germline assignment: CDR1 SGHRS and CDR2 YFSETQ. This CDR3 contains 15 residues. After removal of 5 bases from V and 1 base from J, the junction contained 8 bases not matched to a gene. The CDR3 region has the DNA TGCGCCAGCAGGCCGGCGACAGGGTTCCAAGAGACCCAGTACTTC. Translating it yields CASRPATGFQETQYF.

This chain joins TRBV18 and TRBJ2-1; TRBD2 matches 12 bases. Germline assignment: CDR1 KGHSH and CDR2 LQKENI. This CDR3 has 16 amino acids. Trimming took 3 bases from V and 8 from J; bases not matched to a gene: 8. The CDR3 DNA is TGTGCCAGCTCACCCCTGCTAGCGGGAGGGCCCCATGAGCAGTTCTTC. This gives the protein CASSPLLAGGPHEQFF. Drawing the rest from reference TRBV18 and TRBJ2-1, the complete variable domain is NAGVMQNPRHLVRRRGQEARLRCSPMKGHSHVYWYRQLPEEGLKFMVYLQKENIIDESGMPKERFSAEFPKEGPSILRIQQVVRGDSAAYFCASSPLLAGGPHEQFFGPGTRLTVL.

This rearrangement joins TRBV6-6 to TRBJ1-1; 8 bases match TRBD1. The V segment lost 5 bases and the J segment 2 bases; nucleotides outside the gene matches: 13. The CDR3 spans 17 residues. Germline lookup yields CDR1 MNHNY and CDR2 SVGAGI (reference sequence). The CDR3, as DNA: TGTGCCAGCAGTCTCAGGGGGCAGGGGTGGGGAAACACTGAAGCTTTCTTT. Protein sequence: CASSLRGQGWGNTEAFF.

This rearrangement joins TRBV4-1 to TRBJ1-5; 8 nucleotides match TRBD1. Germline CDR1 reads MGHRA; CDR2 reads YSYEKL. This CDR3 comprises 15 residues. J lost 5 bases, V lost 0 bases, and 3 bases had no gene match. DNA of the CDR3: TGCGCCAGCAGCCAAGAGGACAGGGTGGATCAGCCCCAGCATTTT. Translation: CASSQEDRVDQPQHF.

The chain has TRBV27 and TRBJ1-1; D possibly corresponds to TRBD1 (5 bases). CDR1 and CDR2 (germline): MNHEY, SMNVEV (reference sequence). The CDR3 runs to 13 residues. With 8 bases removed from V and 4 bases from J, the gap between germline ends came to 14 bases. The CDR3 DNA reads TGTGCCAGCCATTACACTGGGGCCACTGAAGCTTTCTTT. Translated, it gives CASHYTGATEAFF.

The gene calls are TRBV30 and TRBJ2-5, with 8 bases aligning to TRBD2. Germline CDR1 is GTSNPN and CDR2 is SVGIG (reference sequence). V trimming: 5 bases; J trimming: 2 bases; junction bases outside the gene matches: 7. This CDR3 is built from 14 residues. The CDR3 loop reads CAWDNGGGQETQYF. Written as DNA, the CDR3 is TGTGCCTGGGACAACGGGGGGGGGCAAGAGACCCAGTACTTC.

This chain uses TRBV15 with TRBJ2-3; TRBD2 is a possible D gene (5 bases). CDR1 is LNHNV and CDR2 is YYDKDF in the germline V gene (reference sequence). The CDR3 has 16 residues. Trimming pared 8 bases from V and 4 bases from J, leaving 22 bases between. The CDR3 DNA is TGTGCCACCCTGGATGGGCAGACGGGGTGGCCAGATACGCAGTATTTT. Protein sequence: CATLDGQTGWPDTQYF.

The rearrangement uses TRBV4-2 and TRBJ1-2, with unresolved D. The CDR3 length is 13 residues. The V end was cut by 1 base, the J end by 6 bases, with 9 bases between. Germline V gene data show CDR1 as LGHNA and CDR2 as YNFKEQ. CDR3 amino acids: CASSQGTSNGYTF. The CDR3 DNA reads TGTGCCAGCAGCCAAGGAACCTCTAATGGCTACACCTTC.

The V call is TRBV30, the J call TRBJ1-1, with 8 positions matching TRBD1. Germline values: CDR1 GTSNPN, CDR2 SVGIG (reference sequence). The V and J ends lost 5 bases and 8 bases, in that order; junction bases with no gene match: 4. This CDR3 is 11 amino acids long. The CDR3 nucleotides read TGTGCCTGGGACCGGACAGGGGAAGCTTTCTTT. Its translation: CAWDRTGEAFF.

J is TRBJ2-2 and V is TRBV2, with D possibly TRBD1 on 6 matching bases. The CDR3 totals 14 residues. CDR1 and CDR2 (germline): SNHLY, FYNNEI. Trimming removed 6 bases from V and 6 bases from J, with 14 bases in between. The CDR3 region has the DNA TGTGCCAGCAGGAGGGACACAGGTTCCGGGGAGCTGTTTTTT. It encodes CASRRDTGSGELFF.

The chain combines TRBV18 with TRBJ1-1, with D unresolved. CDR1 and CDR2 (germline): KGHSH, LQKENI. V was trimmed by 5 bases and J by 4 bases, leaving 8 bases between them. The CDR3 totals 12 residues. The CDR3 bases are TGTGCCAGCTCAAACACCCCCACTGAAGCTTTCTTT. Encoded protein: CASSNTPTEAFF.

The chain employs TRBV6-5 and TRBJ1-1; 7 bases are a match to TRBD1. The CDR3 consists of 13 residues. Germline values: CDR1 MNHEY, CDR2 SVGAGI. V shed 6 bases, J shed 4 bases, and the junction held 5 bases outside the gene matches. CDR3 bases: TGTGCCAGCAGCCCAGGGGGAGCCACTGAAGCTTTCTTT. It is translated as CASSPGGATEAFF.

In DNA form, the CDR3 reads TGTGCCAGCAGCTCGACTAGTAGGGCCTACGAGCAGTACTTC. This encodes CASSSTSRAYEQYF. This chain uses TRBV5-8 with TRBJ2-7; TRBD2 is a possible D gene (6 bases). This CDR3 comprises 14 residues. Trimming shortened V by 3 bases and J by 2 bases, and 12 bases separated the two germline ends. Germline CDR1 and CDR2: SGHTS and YDEGEE.

V usage is TRBV10-3 and J usage is TRBJ2-3; 8 bases fit TRBD1. V lost 6 bases, J lost 4 bases, and 3 bases stayed unmatched. The CDR3 is 13 amino acids. Germline assignment: CDR1 ENHRY and CDR2 SYGVKD. In DNA, the CDR3 is TGTGCCATCAGGGACAGGGAGGCAGATACGCAGTATTTT. Protein: CAIRDREADTQYF.

This chain joins TRBV18 and TRBJ1-3, with D uncertain. The CDR3 is 11 residues long. Trimming cost V 6 bases and J 8 bases, with 8 bases left between them. Germline CDR1 and CDR2: KGHSH and LQKENI. CDR3 residues: CASSLGDTIYF. DNA of the CDR3: TGTGCCAGCTCCCTCGGAGACACCATATATTTT.

The rearrangement joins TRBV15 to TRBJ1-2; no reliable D call. The V gene lost 3 bases and the J gene lost 0 bases, with 8 bases spanning the gap. Germline loops: CDR1 LNHNV, CDR2 YYDKDF (reference sequence). The CDR3 covers 14 residues. The CDR3 region has the DNA TGTGCCACCAGCAGGCGGGGAGCTAACTATGGCTACACCTTC. Amino acid sequence: CATSRRGANYGYTF. The whole variable domain, remainder taken from reference TRBV15 and TRBJ1-2, is DAMVIQNPRYQVTQFGKPVTLSCSQTLNHNVMYWYQQKSSQAPKLLFHYYDKDFNNEADTPDNFQSRRPNTSFCFLDIRSPGLGDTAMYLCATSRRGANYGYTFGSGTRLTVV.

The J gene is TRBJ1-2, the V gene TRBV14, with D perhaps matching TRBD1 (6 bases). Trimming removed 2 bases from V and 8 bases from J, with 15 bases in between. The CDR3 contains 14 residues. CDR1 is SGHDN, CDR2 FVKESK, per germline. The CDR3 sequence: CASSQNVRGFGYTF. DNA of the CDR3: TGTGCCAGCAGCCAAAACGTCAGGGGCTTCGGCTACACCTTC.

Here the CDR3 DNA reads TGTGCCAGCAGCTTTAAGCAACTAGCTCTCTCCTACGAGCAGTACTTC. Translating gives CASSFKQLALSYEQYF. V is TRBV7-8 and J is TRBJ2-7; possibly TRBD2 for D (6 bases). This CDR3 region has 16 residues. With 3 bases removed from V and 0 bases from J, the gap between germline ends came to 15 bases. The V gene's germline CDR1 is SGHVS and CDR2 FQNEAQ.

The CDR3 bases are TGCGCCAGCAGGCGTTTGGGGGGAGCTGGGGCCAACGTCCTGACTTTC. Translating it yields CASRRLGGAGANVLTF. This sequence joins TRBV5-1 and TRBJ2-6; D may be TRBD2 (6 bases). The germline CDR1 and CDR2 sequences are SGHRS and YFSETQ. The CDR3 has 16 residues. Trimming took 5 bases from V and 2 from J, leaving 14 bases between them.

This chain links TRBV5-6 with TRBJ2-7; D may be TRBD2 (6 bases). The V end was cut by 2 bases, the J end by 1 base, with 16 bases between. This CDR3 region has 16 residues. Per germline, CDR1 SGHDT and CDR2 YYEEEE. CDR3 in DNA: TGTGCCAGCAGCTTACCCGGGGGTACCGGTTCCTACGAGCAGTACTTC. Translation: CASSLPGGTGSYEQYF.

The chain couples TRBV4-1 to TRBJ1-5; weak D call: TRBD1 (5 bases). Between the trimmed V and J ends, which lost 0 bases and 13 bases, there was a span of 13 bases. This CDR3 contains 13 residues. The germline V gene encodes CDR1 MGHRA and CDR2 YSYEKL. The CDR3 protein is CASSQDRGGKQHF. The CDR3 DNA reads as TGCGCCAGCAGCCAAGATCGGGGGGGGAAGCAGCATTTT.